A selection of T cell receptor beta chains follows, all from one sample in a study of long-term antiretroviral therapy in people with HIV. Profiling relied on immunoSEQ multiplex PCR, and the TCRdb table lists in-frame clones only, not all of them. This table has more than 15,000 clones, around 81% appearing once. This specimen was unsorted PBMCs, taken 2.9 years after starting antiretroviral therapy. These receptors were collected from a woman aged 25 to 39 with HIV. The CDR3 runs from the conserved cysteine through the conserved F or W. The D gene is left open where the match is weak. Not every row has a clone size; where given, it reads once, few, many or a size class.

>NA|TRBV6-6|TRBJ2-5|NA
TGTGCCAGCAGGACCAAGGAGACCCAGTACTTC
CASRTKETQYF
>NA|TRBV11-2|TRBJ2-3|NA
TGTGCCAGCAGCCCCAGGTTGGATACGCAGTATTTT
CASSPRLDTQYF
>NA|TRBV5-1|TRBJ1-2|NA
TGCGCCAGCAGCTTGGTAAAGTCTGGAGGCTACACCTTC
CASSLVKSGGYTF
>NA|TRBV30|TRBJ1-5|NA
TGTGCCTGGAGTAGGGACGTCGGCCAGCCCCAGCATTTT
CAWSRDVGQPQHF
>NA|TRBV5-1|TRBJ2-7|NA
TGCGCCAGCAGCGTCGGGACGGAGGTGACCTACGAGCAGTACTTC
CASSVGTEVTYEQYF
>TRBD1|TRBV5-1|TRBJ1-1|NA
TGCGCCAGCAGCTTGGGTATTACAGGGGGAGGAACTGAAGCTTTCTTT
CASSLGITGGGTEAFF
>NA|TRBV18|TRBJ1-2|NA
TGTGCCAGCTCACCAAATCCAGGCGTCGCTAACTATGGCTACACCTTC
CASSPNPGVANYGYTF
>TRBD1|TRBV27|TRBJ2-3|few
TGTGCCAGCAGTCCCGGGACAGGGGGCTATACAGATACGCAGTATTTT
CASSPGTGGYTDTQYF
>NA|TRBV28|TRBJ2-1|NA
TGTGCCAGCAGACTCAACCCCGGACAGCGGCTAAACAATGAGCAGTTCTTC
CASRLNPGQRLNNEQFF
>NA|TRBV19|TRBJ1-1|NA
TGTGCCAGTAGCTCTGCCGGGGGGCATCCTGAAGCTTTCTTT
CASSSAGGHPEAFF
>NA|TRBV18|TRBJ2-2|NA
TGTGCCAGCTCAAGATTAACCGGGGAGCTGTTTTTT
CASSRLTGELFF
>NA|TRBV19|TRBJ1-5|NA
TGTGCCAGTAGTACTCAGCCTCAGCCCCAGCATTTT
CASSTQPQPQHF
>TRBD1|TRBV6-6|TRBJ1-2|once
TGTGCCAGCAGGATGGACAGGGGGTTTTTCCCACCGGGCTACACCTTC
CASRMDRGFFPPGYTF
>TRBD1|TRBV11-1|TRBJ1-2|NA
TGTGCCAGCAGCTTGAGGACAGGGGGCTATGGCTACACCTTC
CASSLRTGGYGYTF
>NA|TRBV5-1|TRBJ1-4|NA
TGCGCCAGCAGCTTGGGAACTCAGGCTAATGAAAAACTGTTTTTT
CASSLGTQANEKLFF
>TRBD2|TRBV7-8|TRBJ2-1|NA
TGTGCCAGCAGCTTAAGAGCGGGGAATTCGGGCAATGAGCAGTTCTTC
CASSLRAGNSGNEQFF
>NA|TRBV6-1|TRBJ2-6|once
TGTGCCAGCAGTGATCCACTCGGGGTCTCTGGGGCCAACGTCCTGACTTTC
CASSDPLGVSGANVLTF
>TRBD2|TRBV29-1|TRBJ2-1|NA
TGCAGCGTTGTCATGCCTAGCGGCTCCTACAATGAGCAGTTCTTC
CSVVMPSGSYNEQFF
>NA|TRBV5-1|TRBJ1-2|few
TGCGCCAGCAGCTTGGAAGGGCTCTATGGCTACACCTTC
CASSLEGLYGYTF
>NA|TRBV4-1|TRBJ2-5|NA
TGCGCCAGCAGCCAAACAGGGACTAACAAAGAGACCCAGTACTTC
CASSQTGTNKETQYF
>TRBD1|TRBV5-1|TRBJ1-1|NA
TGCGCCAGCAGCTTAAGGACAGGGGAAAAAGCTTTCTTT
CASSLRTGEKAFF
>NA|TRBV30|TRBJ2-4|NA
TGTGCCTGGGGACCCTTTCGACCCATTCAGTACTTC
CAWGPFRPIQYF
>TRBD2|TRBV4-2|TRBJ2-1|once
TGTGCCAGCAGCCAGTGGACTAGCGGGCGAGGACTCTCCTACAATGAGCAGTTCTTC
CASSQWTSGRGLSYNEQFF
>NA|TRBV5-1|TRBJ2-3|NA
TGCGCCAGCAGATCTAAGGCTGGAGGCACAGATACGCAGTATTTT
CASRSKAGGTDTQYF
>NA|TRBV5-6|TRBJ2-3|NA
TGTGCCAGCAGCTTGAGCACAGATACGCAGTATTTT
CASSLSTDTQYF
>TRBD1|TRBV10-3|TRBJ1-2|NA
TGTGCCATCGGATCAGGGGGGGAAGGCTACACCTTC
CAIGSGGEGYTF
>TRBD1|TRBV5-1|TRBJ1-5|NA
TGCGCCAGCAGCTGGACAGGGATGGGTCAGCCCCAGCATTTT
CASSWTGMGQPQHF
>NA|TRBV5-1|TRBJ1-1|NA
TGCGCCAGCAGCTTGACAGGGTCCTACACTGAAGCTTTCTTT
CASSLTGSYTEAFF
>NA|TRBV5-6|TRBJ2-5|NA
TGTGCCAGCAGCTCAACCGGGACAATGGACGAGACCCAGTACTTC
CASSSTGTMDETQYF
>NA|TRBV29-1|TRBJ1-1|once
TGCAGCGTTGGACAGGTGGGGAGCTTTACTGAAGCTTTCTTT
CSVGQVGSFTEAFF
>NA|TRBV28|TRBJ1-1|NA
TGTGCCAGCAGTCGCTCGTGGATTGAAGCTTTCTTT
CASSRSWIEAFF
>NA|TRBV9|TRBJ1-1|NA
TGTGCCAGCAGCGTAGATCCGCGCGGGAAGGGGTCTGAAGCTTTCTTT
CASSVDPRGKGSEAFF
>TRBD1|TRBV5-4|TRBJ2-7|NA
TGTGCCAGCAGCCTATACGGACAGGGATCGGCCTCCTACGAGCAGTACTTC
CASSLYGQGSASYEQYF
>NA|TRBV2|TRBJ1-6|NA
TGTGCCAGCAACCGCGACAATTCACCCCTCCACTTT
CASNRDNSPLHF
>TRBD1|TRBV7-3|TRBJ1-1|once
TGTGCCAGCAGCTTAGGGACAGAAAACACTGAAGCTTTCTTT
CASSLGTENTEAFF
>NA|TRBV19|TRBJ1-5|once
TGTGCCAGTAGTTCCCGTGGGACACTTAATCAGCCCCAGCATTTT
CASSSRGTLNQPQHF
>NA|TRBV20-1|TRBJ2-3|NA
TGCAGTGCTAGAGAAACAGATACGCAGTATTTT
CSARETDTQYF
>NA|TRBV14|TRBJ1-6|NA
TGTGCCAGCAGCCAAGGTTACAATTCACCCCTCCACTTT
CASSQGYNSPLHF
>NA|TRBV5-4|TRBJ1-2|NA
TGTGCCAGCAGCCCGGGAGGGGGGGCGGTCGGCTACACCTTC
CASSPGGGAVGYTF
>TRBD2|TRBV19|TRBJ2-1|NA
TGTGCCAGTAGTGTAGGCTCGCTAGCGGGGGTTGGGCGACACAATGAGCAGTTCTTC
CASSVGSLAGVGRHNEQFF
>NA|TRBV27|TRBJ1-3|NA
TGTGCCAGCAGTTTAGAGGGTAGCCCTGGAAACACCATATATTTT
CASSLEGSPGNTIYF
>NA|TRBV18|TRBJ1-1|NA
TGTGCCAGCTCACCACAACAGAACACTGAAGCTTTCTTT
CASSPQQNTEAFF